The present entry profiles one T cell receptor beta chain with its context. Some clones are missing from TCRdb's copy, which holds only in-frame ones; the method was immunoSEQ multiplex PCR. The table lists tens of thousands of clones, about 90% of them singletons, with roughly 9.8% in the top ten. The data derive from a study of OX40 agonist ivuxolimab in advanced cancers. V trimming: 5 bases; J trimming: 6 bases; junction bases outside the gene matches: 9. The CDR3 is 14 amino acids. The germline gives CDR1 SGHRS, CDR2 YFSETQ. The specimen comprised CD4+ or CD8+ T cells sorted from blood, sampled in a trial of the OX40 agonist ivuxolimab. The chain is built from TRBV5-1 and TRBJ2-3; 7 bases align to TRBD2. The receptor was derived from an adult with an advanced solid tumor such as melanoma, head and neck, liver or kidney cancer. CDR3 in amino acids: CASRIETSRDTQYF. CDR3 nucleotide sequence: TGCGCCAGCAGGATCGAGACTAGCAGGGATACGCAGTATTTT.